Presented here are 14 T cell receptor beta chains from one specimen sequenced in a study of OX40 agonist ivuxolimab in advanced cancers. The method was immunoSEQ multiplex PCR; TCRdb's version includes in-frame clones alone and lacks a portion of them. The repertoire holds more than 80,000 clones, with more than 80% as singletons. This specimen consisted of CD4+ or CD8+ T cells sorted from blood, obtained in a trial of the OX40 agonist ivuxolimab. The source of these receptors is an adult with an advanced solid tumor such as melanoma, head and neck, liver or kidney cancer.

The chain combines TRBV28 with TRBJ2-5; TRBD1 aligns across 8 bases. V was pared by 3 bases and J by 5 bases, with 8 bases of the junction left unmatched. The germline CDR1 and CDR2 sequences are MDHEN and SYDVKM. The CDR3 sequence is 15 residues long. Here the CDR3 reads CASSFQGAEEETQYF. In DNA, the CDR3 is TGTGCCAGCAGTTTTCAGGGGGCGGAGGAGGAGACCCAGTACTTC.

This chain joins TRBV5-6 and TRBJ2-7; D unclear. The V and J ends lost 2 bases and 2 bases respectively, with 5 bases between them. The germline CDR1 and CDR2 sequences are SGHDT and YYEEEE. The CDR3 has 12 amino acids. The CDR3 protein is CASSFDPYEQYF. The CDR3 nucleotides read TGTGCCAGCAGCTTTGACCCCTACGAGCAGTACTTC.

This chain joins TRBV10-1 and TRBJ2-3; D gene unclear. Germline V gene sequence: CDR1 WNHNN, CDR2 SYGVQD (reference sequence). CDR3 length: 14 amino acids. Trimming shortened V by 2 bases and J by 3 bases, and 9 bases separated the two germline ends. The DNA for the CDR3 is TGCGCCAGCAGTGAGAAGGTACCTACAGATACGCAGTATTTT. It is translated as CASSEKVPTDTQYF.

V gene TRBV7-3 combines with J gene TRBJ2-7; 7 positions agree with TRBD1. The CDR3 has 14 amino acids. Trimming at V came to 3 bases and at J to 0 bases, leaving 2 bases not matched to a gene. Germline V gives CDR1 SGHTA, CDR2 FQGTGA. The CDR3: CASSFRDSSYEQYF. The CDR3 DNA follows: TGTGCCAGCAGCTTCCGGGACAGCTCCTACGAGCAGTACTTC.

This chain links TRBV6-5 with TRBJ1-2; 7 nucleotides align to TRBD1. The CDR3 length is 13 residues. Germline V gene data show CDR1 as MNHEY and CDR2 as SVGAGI. Trimming removed 10 bases from V and 6 bases from J; junction bases left unmatched: 11. The CDR3: CATQGGGVDGYTF. CDR3 DNA: TGTGCCACCCAGGGAGGGGGCGTGGATGGCTACACCTTC.

V is TRBV9 and J is TRBJ1-2, with a possible D match to TRBD1 (6 bases). CDR1 is SGDLS and CDR2 is YYNGEE in the germline V gene. This CDR3 has 13 residues. Trimming stripped 0 bases from V and 4 bases from J, with 7 bases between. The CDR3 DNA is TGTGCCAGCAGCGTAGGGACAGCCTATGGCTACACCTTC. Its protein product is CASSVGTAYGYTF.

V gene TRBV4-1 combines with J gene TRBJ1-2; possible D gene TRBD1, 6 bases. Per germline, CDR1 MGHRA and CDR2 YSYEKL. The CDR3 length is 15 residues. The V end was cut by 6 bases, the J end by 6 bases, with 20 bases between. CDR3 nucleotides: TGCGCCAGCAGACCTCTCGGGGGCGGATTAGATGGCTACACCTTC. This sequence encodes CASRPLGGGLDGYTF.

CDR3 bases: TGTGCCAGCAGTTTAATGCGGGAGGGCACAGATACGCAGTATTTT. It is translated as CASSLMREGTDTQYF. This chain joins TRBV28 and TRBJ2-3; TRBD2 aligns across 8 bases. J lost 1 base, V lost 2 bases, and 2 bases had no gene match. The CDR3 is 15 amino acids. Germline V gives CDR1 MDHEN, CDR2 SYDVKM.

The CDR3 here is CASLTPGMNTEAFF. For the CDR3, the DNA is TGTGCCAGCCTGACGCCGGGGATGAACACTGAAGCTTTCTTT. The V call is TRBV28, the J call TRBJ1-1; D is uncertain. CDR3 length: 14 amino acids. The germline CDR1 and CDR2 sequences are MDHEN and SYDVKM. Trimming shortened V by 8 bases and J by 0 bases, and 13 bases separated the two germline ends.

This chain links TRBV20-1 with TRBJ1-1; D unresolved. V was clipped by 3 bases and J by 0 bases, with 2 bases between them. The V gene's germline CDR1 is DFQATT and CDR2 SNEGSKA (reference sequence). The CDR3 has 11 amino acids. This chain's CDR3 is CSASMNTEAFF. As DNA, the CDR3 is TGCAGTGCTAGTATGAACACTGAAGCTTTCTTT.

The rearrangement links TRBV7-9 to TRBJ1-2, with D hard to call. V lost 3 bases, J lost 8 bases, and 10 bases lay in between. The CDR3 spans 12 residues. The V gene's germline CDR1 is SEHNR and CDR2 FQNEAQ (reference sequence). Here the CDR3 reads CASSFPGPGYTF. The DNA for the CDR3 is TGTGCCAGCAGCTTTCCGGGTCCCGGCTACACCTTC.

The chain uses TRBV6-5 and TRBJ1-4; D may be TRBD1 (6 bases). Germline V CDR1 and CDR2: MNHEY, SVGAGI. V shed 5 bases and J shed 3 bases, with 13 bases lying between them. The CDR3 runs to 15 residues. The chain's CDR3 is CASSPRGPANEKLFF. In nucleotides, the CDR3 is TGTGCCAGCAGTCCCAGGGGACCGGCTAATGAAAAACTGTTTTTT.

The chain recombines TRBV13 with TRBJ2-5; TRBD2 agrees at 14 bases. The CDR3 is made up of 17 amino acids. The germline V gene has CDR1 PRHDT and CDR2 FYEKMQ (reference sequence). V lost 4 bases to trimming and J lost 5 bases; unmatched junction nucleotides: 9. The CDR3 DNA reads as TGTGCCAGCAGCTCCGCGGGACTAGCGGGAGTAGGGGAGACCCAGTACTTC. Translation: CASSSAGLAGVGETQYF.

The chain has TRBV23-1 and TRBJ1-5; D unclear. TRBV23-1 is an ORF; its function is uncertain. V lost 7 bases and J lost 6, with 13 bases in between. This CDR3 spans 13 amino acids. CDR3 nucleotides: TGCGCCAGCAACCTCTTTACGGGTCAGCCCCAGCATTTT. Its translation is CASNLFTGQPQHF.